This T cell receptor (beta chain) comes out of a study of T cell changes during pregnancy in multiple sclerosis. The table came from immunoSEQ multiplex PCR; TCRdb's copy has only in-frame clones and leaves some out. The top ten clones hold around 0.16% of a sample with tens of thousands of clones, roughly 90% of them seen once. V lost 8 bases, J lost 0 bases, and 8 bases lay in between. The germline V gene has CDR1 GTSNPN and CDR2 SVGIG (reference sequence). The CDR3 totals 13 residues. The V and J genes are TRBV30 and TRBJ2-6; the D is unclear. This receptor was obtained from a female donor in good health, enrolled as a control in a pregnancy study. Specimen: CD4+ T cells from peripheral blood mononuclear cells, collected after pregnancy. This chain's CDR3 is CARTISGANVLTF. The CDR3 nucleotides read TGTGCCCGGACCATCTCTGGGGCCAACGTCCTGACTTTC. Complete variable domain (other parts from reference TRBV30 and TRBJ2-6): SQTIHQWPATLVQPVGSPLSLECTVEGTSNPNLYWYRQAAGRGLQLLFYSVGIGQISSEVPQNLSASRPQDRQFILSSKKLLLSDSGFYLCARTISGANVLTFGAGSRLTVL.